The source of this T cell receptor beta chain is a study of blood T cells in healthy people across ages. As concerns this clonotype: No antigen is known for it.

Regarding the study as a whole: Donor CMV infection status was unknown, possibly confounding age-related changes in expanded clonotypes.

A J-beta primer mix and a sample-barcoded 5' primer were used in a second PCR of roughly 6 to 12 cycles. TCRdb reprocessed the 5' RACE reads with MiXCR, giving one entry per CDR3 protein. The repertoire consists of roughly 930,000 distinct CDR3 sequences, with roughly 52% occurring once and the leading ten covering 10% to 15%. This CDR3 has 14 residues. Trimming removed 4 bases from V and 9 bases from J, with 19 bases in between. CDR1 is DFQATT, CDR2 SNEGSKA, per germline (reference sequence). Sequencing input: blood. This clonotype originated in a young man in good health. This chain connects TRBV20-1 to TRBJ2-1, with D possibly being TRBD2 (6 bases). CDR3 nucleotides: TGCAGTGCTACTCCCGGGACTCAGGGTGGTGAGCAGTTCTTC. Amino acid sequence: CSATPGTQGGEQFF.